This TCR beta chain is from a study of regulatory T cells in long-lasting Graves disease. In the study overall: Graves' patients, newly diagnosed, had taken antithyroid drugs under 3 months.

Stated time point: newly diagnosed GD, antithyroid drugs for less than 3 months. The TCR library was made from RNA that had been extracted from PBMCs in TRIzol. This clonotype was recorded many times. Building of the TCR beta libraries involved iRepertoire HTBI primers and Arm-PCR of CDR3 regions. MiXCR, applied by TCRdb to the multiplex PCR reads, yields one record per CDR3 protein. This table has approximately 480,000 distinct CDR3 sequences, 15% to 20% appearing once. CDR1 is MDHEN and CDR2 is SYDVKM in the germline V gene. CDR3 size: 11 residues. With 6 bases removed from V and 9 bases from J, the gap between germline ends came to 11 bases. The sample was also reused in another study, on T cells in Graves' hyperthyroidism and ophthalmopathy. That work states: Diagnostic assessment was based on clinical symptoms, serum thyroxine and TRAb, thyroid ultrasound and orbital computed tomography. Expanded thyroid clonotypes (above 0.001) were mostly also found in blood. It was a median around seven months before onset that the model predicted ophthalmopathy.

Sequencing used peripheral blood mononuclear cells (PBMCs), obtained at new diagnosis, from a patient treated with antithyroid drugs. This receptor was identified in a man aged 35-49 years with Graves disease. The chain uses TRBV28 and TRBJ1-1; no clear D gene. The CDR3 nucleotides are TGTGCCAGCAGCACCCTTCACAAAGCTTTCTTT. As protein: CASSTLHKAFF.